Following are 14 T cell receptor beta chains from one sample sequenced in a study of tumor-infiltrating lymphocytes in primary liver carcinoma. The template, about 500 ng total RNA, yielded TCR beta cDNA made with a constant-region primer. Slightly modified ARM-PCR served as the procedure for the TCR beta libraries. These libraries came from three rounds of nested multiplex PCR. TRBV1-TRBV30 forward primers paired with a C-beta reverse primer drove the first two PCR rounds, approximately 11 cycles each. TCRdb independently ran MiXCR on the multiplex PCR reads; one entry per CDR3 protein. The table has over 95,000 distinct CDR3 sequences, approximately 68% seen once; the top ten hold over 7.5%. DNA and RNA were both co-extracted from approximately 20-30 mg of bulk tissue that had not been sorted. The sequencing sample was made of liver tumor tissue from sampling region 5. Stated subset: tumor region T5, tumor centre. The receptors stem from a woman aged 55-69 years with primary liver carcinoma and hepatitis B virus infection.

In the case of this clonotype: A read error may produce the germline difference seen at one junction end. The chain links TRBV11-2 to TRBJ1-1; D is undetermined. Germline CDR1 SGHAT, CDR2 FQNNGV. The CDR3 is 12 amino acids. The CDR3 protein is CVSSLDRGPISF. CDR3 nucleotide sequence: TGTGTCAGCAGCTTAGATCGAGGCCCCATTTCTTTT.

A word on this clonotype: The germline gene is not matched at one end of the junction; a read error may be the cause. The J gene is TRBJ1-2, the V gene TRBV11-2; TRBD1 is a possible D gene (5 bases). This CDR3 has 14 amino acids. Per the germline V gene, CDR1 is SGHAT and CDR2 is FQNNGV. This CDR3 is CTSRRGGSSYGYTF. DNA for the CDR3: TGTACCAGCCGTCGGGGCGGGAGTTCCTATGGCTACACCTTC.

As for this clonotype: The CDR3 end shows no conserved phenylalanine or tryptophan, and so a read error is likely. This chain connects TRBV6-1 to TRBJ2-3; a weak D match, TRBD2 (6 bases). The CDR3 sequence is 15 residues long. Germline V lookup: CDR1 MNHNS, CDR2 SASEGT. The CDR3 sequence is CASRTQRASTDTQYL. CDR3 sequence (DNA): TGCGCCAGCAGAACCCAGCGGGCTAGCACAGATACGCAGTATCTT.

As for this clonotype: Germline and junction disagree at one end, which may indicate a read error. The rearrangement uses TRBV29-1 and TRBJ2-1, with D possibly being TRBD1 (6 bases). Per germline, CDR1 SQVTM and CDR2 ANQGSEA. This CDR3 contains 14 residues. CDR3 nucleotides: TGTTGCGTTTCCCGACCACAGGGAAAATATGAGCAGTTCTTC. Protein product: CCVSRPQGKYEQFF.

Concerning this clonotype itself: A much more abundant neighbour one base away suggests this may be a read error. J is TRBJ1-5 and V is TRBV6-4; TRBD1 is a possible D gene (5 bases). From germline, CDR1 is MRHNA and CDR2 SNTAGT. The CDR3 contains 15 residues. Trimming shortened V by 6 bases and J by 7 bases, and 19 bases separated the two germline ends. The CDR3 loop reads CASRLNKGRRQPQHF. The CDR3 DNA follows: TGTGCCAGCAGACTTAACAAGGGGCGCCGACAGCCCCAGCATTTT.

Notes on this clonotype: Possible read error: a much larger clone is one base away. This likely comes from a read error, as the CDR3 has no conserved phenylalanine or tryptophan at its end. V usage is TRBV6-5 and J usage is TRBJ1-5, with D hard to call. The CDR3 has 18 residues. Trimming stripped 0 bases from V and 4 bases from J, with 19 bases between. Germline V lookup: CDR1 MNHEY, CDR2 SVGAGI. The CDR3 region has the DNA TGTGCCAGCAGTTACTCCCCCGGGCCCCCAATCCCTAATCAGCCCCAGCATATT. It encodes CASSYSPGPPIPNQPQHI.

A remark on this clonotype: A much more abundant neighbour one base away suggests this may be a read error. The conserved phenylalanine or tryptophan is not found at the CDR3 terminus, so this likely reflects a read error. This chain links TRBV12-3 or TRBV12-4 with TRBJ2-7, with D perhaps TRBD2 (5 bases). The CDR3 is made up of 14 amino acids. The V end was cut by 3 bases, the J end by 2 bases, with 11 bases between. CDR3 in DNA: TGTGCCAGCAGTTTGATTGGAGGCGCCTACGAGCAGTACTCC. It encodes CASSLIGGAYEQYS.

The chain employs TRBV5-6 and TRBJ2-6; 9 bases are a match to TRBD1. Per germline, CDR1 SGHDT and CDR2 YYEEEE. This CDR3 region has 19 residues. V was pared by 3 bases and J by 4 bases, with 14 bases of the junction left unmatched. The CDR3 spells CASSSPGTGYLAGANVLTF. The CDR3 DNA reads TGTGCCAGCAGCTCGCCCGGGACAGGGTATCTCGCAGGGGCCAACGTCCTGACTTTC.

There are many counts of this clonotype. This chain links TRBV5-5 with TRBJ1-4; D is possibly TRBD1 (5 bases). The CDR3 contains 19 residues. The V and J ends lost 1 base and 7 bases respectively, with 26 bases between them. Germline CDR1 and CDR2: SGHKS and YYEKEE (reference sequence). The CDR3 spells CASSLLAGPYGSQGEKLFF. The DNA of the CDR3 is TGTGCCAGCAGCTTGCTAGCCGGGCCTTACGGGAGCCAGGGTGAAAAACTGTTTTTT.

For this clonotype: The germline gene is not matched at one end of the junction; a read error may be the cause. The chain has TRBV11-3 and TRBJ2-3, with D tentatively TRBD1 or TRBD2 (5 bases each). This CDR3 spans 14 amino acids. Per the germline V gene, CDR1 is SGHNT and CDR2 is YENEEA. CDR3 DNA sequence: TGTGCCGGCAGCTTCAGGGCTAGCAGAGATACGCAGTATTTT. This gives the protein CAGSFRASRDTQYF.

About this clonotype: Compared with germline, one end of the junction differs, possibly owing to a read error. The genes are TRBV7-8 and TRBJ1-1; D may be TRBD1 (6 bases). Germline V gives CDR1 SGHVS, CDR2 FQNEAQ. This CDR3 contains 13 residues. The CDR3 DNA reads as TGTGCCAGCAGCTTAGGACAGGATACTGAAGCCGTCTTT. This codes for CASSLGQDTEAVF.

As for this clonotype: At one end, the junction sequence differs from germline, possibly due to a read error. V usage is TRBV11-2 and J usage is TRBJ2-2, with a weak D call TRBD1 (5 bases). Germline V lookup: CDR1 SGHAT, CDR2 FQNNGV. CDR3 size: 14 residues. The CDR3 coding sequence is TGTGCCAGCAACTTAGAAAGGGGTTCCGGGGAGCTGTTTTTT. Its translation: CASNLERGSGELFF. The full variable domain, with the rest looked up from reference TRBV11-2 and TRBJ2-2, is EAGVAQSPRYKIIEKRQSVAFWCNPISGHATLYWYQQILGQGPKLLIQFQNNGVVDDSQLPKDRFSAERLKGVDSTLKIQPAKLEDSAVYLCASNLERGSGELFFGEGSRLTVL.

In regard to this clonotype: The conserved closing phenylalanine or tryptophan is absent in this CDR3, likely reflecting a read error. The rearrangement uses TRBV19 and TRBJ1-5, with D hard to call. Germline V lookup: CDR1 LNHDA, CDR2 SQIVND (reference sequence). V lost 6 bases and J lost 0, with 9 bases in between. The CDR3 contains 14 residues. The CDR3 loop is CASSQSNSNQPQHY. The DNA of the CDR3 is TGTGCCAGTAGCCAAAGTAATAGCAATCAGCCCCAGCATTAT.

A remark on this clonotype: Relative to the germline gene, one junction end is altered; a read error may explain this. The chain couples TRBV5-4 to TRBJ2-2, with TRBD2 matching 7 bases. From germline, CDR1 is SGHNT and CDR2 YYREEE (reference sequence). The CDR3 spans 16 residues. The CDR3 region has the DNA TGTGTCAGCAGCCCACCTGGCGGGAGAGATTCCGGGGAGCTGTTTTTT. Encoded protein: CVSSPPGGRDSGELFF.